This entry lists 26 T cell receptor beta chains sequenced from one sample in a study of T cell responses to AZD1222 COVID-19 vaccine. Generated by immunoSEQ multiplex PCR, the TCRdb table keeps only in-frame clones and is missing some. This table has more than 85,000 clones, 84% appearing once. This specimen consisted of peripheral blood, obtained on day 0 of AZD1222 vaccination. The receptors derive from an adult in good health.

The chain joins TRBV18 to TRBJ1-1; no clear D gene. V shed 3 bases and J shed 4 bases, with 12 bases lying between them. The CDR3 totals 14 residues. Germline loops: CDR1 KGHSH, CDR2 LQKENI. CDR3 sequence: CASSPPGGSTEAFF. The CDR3 region has the DNA TGTGCCAGCTCACCCCCTGGCGGGTCCACTGAAGCTTTCTTT.

The V call is TRBV7-2, the J call TRBJ2-1, with 8 bases matching TRBD1. This CDR3 spans 15 amino acids. With V trimmed by 4 bases and J by 6 bases, 8 bases remained unmatched. Germline V gene lookup returns CDR1 SGHTA and CDR2 FQGNSA. The CDR3 nucleotides are TGTGCCAGCAGCTCGGGACAGGTGAAGGGCAATGAGCAGTTCTTC. This encodes CASSSGQVKGNEQFF.

The V call is TRBV28, the J call TRBJ1-5; unclear D gene. CDR1 and CDR2 from the germline V gene are MDHEN and SYDVKM. Between the trimmed V and J ends, which lost 2 bases and 10 bases, there was a span of 9 bases. The CDR3 contains 12 residues. This chain's CDR3 is CASSLQAGPQHF. DNA of the CDR3: TGTGCCAGCAGTTTACAAGCAGGACCCCAGCATTTT.

Turning to this clone: This same CDR3 is encoded by further DNA sequences in the sample. The J gene is TRBJ1-3, the V gene TRBV7-8; unclear D gene. Trimming removed 1 base from V and 0 bases from J, with 4 bases in between. This CDR3 has 14 residues. Germline V gene data show CDR1 as SGHVS and CDR2 as FQNEAQ. The CDR3 region has the DNA TGTGCCAGCAGCTTAGGCACCTCTGGAAACACCATATATTTT. This encodes CASSLGTSGNTIYF. Using reference TRBV7-8 and TRBJ1-3 for the parts outside the CDR3, the full variable domain is GAGVSQSPRYKVAKRGQDVALRCDPISGHVSLFWYQQALGQGPEFLTYFQNEAQLDKSGLPSDRFFAERPEGSVSTLKIQRTQQEDSAVYLCASSLGTSGNTIYFGEGSWLTVV.

The V and J genes are TRBV5-1 and TRBJ1-3; D unresolved. In germline, CDR1 is SGHRS, CDR2 YFSETQ. This CDR3 comprises 14 residues. The V end was cut by 4 bases, the J end by 0 bases, with 8 bases between. CDR3 sequence reads: CASSPRLSGNTIYF. Written as DNA, the CDR3 is TGCGCCAGCAGCCCGAGGCTCTCTGGAAACACCATATATTTT.

This sequence joins TRBV5-1 and TRBJ2-1; 8 bases match TRBD2. Losses at the gene ends were 4 bases for V and 9 bases for J; bases not matched to a gene: 12. The CDR3 is 15 residues long. From germline, CDR1 is SGHRS and CDR2 YFSETQ. The CDR3 region is CASSPRTGREAEQFF. The CDR3 bases are TGCGCCAGCAGCCCCCGTACCGGGAGGGAGGCTGAGCAGTTCTTC.

The chain joins TRBV24-1 to TRBJ2-2; 7 positions agree with TRBD1. Germline CDR1 KGHDR, CDR2 SFDVKD. V shed 3 bases, J shed 5 bases, and the junction held 5 bases outside the gene matches. This CDR3 has 15 amino acids. This CDR3 reads CATSDPTGLTGELFF. The CDR3 DNA reads TGTGCCACCAGTGATCCGACAGGGCTGACCGGGGAGCTGTTTTTT.

With regard to this clone: Sequence at one end of the junction differs from germline and may be a read error. J is TRBJ1-3 and V is TRBV11-3, with D unresolved. Germline CDR1 is SGHNT and CDR2 is YENEEA. The CDR3 runs 14 residues. The CDR3 nucleotides are TGTGCCAGCAGCCCTGGCATTTCTGTAAACACCATATATTTT. It codes for CASSPGISVNTIYF.

This rearrangement joins TRBV3-1 (or the pseudogene TRBV3-2) to TRBJ2-1, with 10 bases identical to TRBD2. The CDR3 is 17 amino acids. V trimming: 1 base; J trimming: 2 bases; junction bases outside the gene matches: 5. Germline CDR1 is LGHDT and CDR2 is YNNKEL (reference sequence). CDR3 nucleotide sequence: TGTGCCAGCAGCCAAGGGACTAGCGGAACTCCCTACAATGAGCAGTTCTTC. Its translation is CASSQGTSGTPYNEQFF.

The V and J genes are TRBV7-8 and TRBJ2-6; unclear D gene. V lost 3 bases and J lost 4, with 4 bases in between. Germline V gene data show CDR1 as SGHVS and CDR2 as FQNEAQ. The CDR3 runs to 13 residues. CDR3 sequence: CASSLPGANVLTF. In DNA form, the CDR3 reads TGTGCCAGCAGCTTGCCCGGGGCCAACGTCCTGACTTTC.

The rearrangement joins TRBV6-6 to TRBJ1-4; D is ambiguous. Germline V gene sequence: CDR1 MNHNY, CDR2 SVGAGI (reference sequence). Trimming shortened V by 6 bases and J by 3 bases, and 11 bases separated the two germline ends. The CDR3 runs 14 residues. CDR3 sequence (DNA): TGTGCCAGCAGGATGGGCGGAGCTAATGAAAAACTGTTTTTT. As protein: CASRMGGANEKLFF.

This clone is a singleton in its sample. This chain links TRBV6-5 with TRBJ1-2, with 8 bases fitting TRBD1. The J segment lost 4 bases and the V segment lost 2 bases, leaving 9 bases of the junction unmatched. Germline-derived CDR1 and CDR2 are MNHEY and SVGAGI. CDR3 length: 16 amino acids. The CDR3 nucleotides are TGTGCCAGCAGTTACCGACGACAGGGGAGGAGCTATGGCTACACCTTC. Translating it yields CASSYRRQGRSYGYTF.

The chain carries TRBV6-6 and TRBJ1-5; no clear D gene. The CDR3 consists of 15 residues. Trimming removed 2 bases at V and 2 bases at J, with 10 bases between. Germline CDR1 reads MNHNY; CDR2 reads SVGAGI (reference sequence). The CDR3 protein is CASSYRDVGNQPQHF. DNA of the CDR3: TGTGCCAGCAGTTACCGGGATGTCGGCAATCAGCCCCAGCATTTT.

This rearrangement joins TRBV5-6 to TRBJ1-1; possible D gene TRBD1, 5 bases. The V end lost 2 bases, the J end lost 6 bases, and 11 bases lay between the germline ends. This CDR3 region has 13 residues. Germline assignment: CDR1 SGHDT and CDR2 YYEEEE. The CDR3 protein is CASSFTGTPEAFF. The CDR3 DNA is TGTGCCAGCAGCTTTACCGGGACCCCTGAAGCTTTCTTT.

The rearrangement joins TRBV7-8 to TRBJ1-5; D ambiguous. The germline V and J ends were trimmed by 2 bases and 11 bases, with 19 bases remaining between them. Per germline, CDR1 SGHVS and CDR2 FQNEAQ. The CDR3 contains 15 residues. The CDR3 reads CASSLPSGKTEAQHF. Written as DNA, the CDR3 is TGTGCCAGCAGCTTACCCAGCGGCAAAACAGAAGCCCAGCATTTT.

The J gene is TRBJ1-5, the V gene TRBV19; 9 bases line up with TRBD1. CDR1 is LNHDA, CDR2 SQIVND, per germline (reference sequence). This CDR3 has 13 residues. J gave up 5 bases and V 6 bases, and 2 bases lay outside the gene matches. The CDR3 region is CASRDRGYQPQHF. The CDR3 bases are TGTGCCAGTAGGGACAGGGGATATCAGCCCCAGCATTTT.

V is TRBV5-5 and J is TRBJ2-3; perhaps TRBD1 as D (7 bases). The CDR3 extends over 16 amino acids. V shed 4 bases and J shed 0 bases, with 15 bases lying between them. Germline V gene sequence: CDR1 SGHKS, CDR2 YYEKEE (reference sequence). As DNA, the CDR3 is TGTGCCAGCAGCGGCGGGGACAGCCCTAGCACAGATACGCAGTATTTT. It is translated as CASSGGDSPSTDTQYF.

The chain is built from TRBV9 and TRBJ1-3, with D perhaps TRBD1 (5 bases). Trimming removed 3 bases at V and 0 bases at J, with 13 bases between. The CDR3 has 16 amino acids. Germline CDR1 SGDLS, CDR2 YYNGEE. Here the CDR3 DNA reads TGTGCCAGCAGCGAAAGACAGCGCCTCTCTGGAAACACCATATATTTT. Translated: CASSERQRLSGNTIYF.

The CDR3 region is CAWSPRTGLNTGELFF. CDR3 DNA: TGTGCCTGGAGTCCGCGGACAGGATTGAACACCGGGGAGCTGTTTTTT. This chain links TRBV30 with TRBJ2-2; 7 bases line up with TRBD1. CDR3 length: 16 amino acids. Per germline, CDR1 GTSNPN and CDR2 SVGIG (reference sequence). V trimming: 2 bases; J trimming: 1 base; junction bases outside the gene matches: 7.

The sample holds one count of this clone. V and J are TRBV4-1 and TRBJ1-2, with D possibly being TRBD1 (5 bases). V lost 0 bases and J 6 bases, leaving 14 bases between the germline ends. The CDR3 extends over 15 amino acids. Germline assignment: CDR1 MGHRA and CDR2 YSYEKL. As DNA, the CDR3 is TGCGCCAGCAGCCAAGATGGATCCAGGGTGGATGGCTACACCTTC. This gives the protein CASSQDGSRVDGYTF.

The CDR3 DNA reads TGTGCCAGCAGGGGCAGGGGGCTTAATAGGAACACTGAAGCTTTCTTT. This codes for CASRGRGLNRNTEAFF. This chain joins TRBV2 and TRBJ1-1; 8 positions match TRBD1. The junction had 10 bases not matched to a gene; V was cut back by 6 bases and J by 1 base. The CDR3 is 16 residues long. Germline CDR1 and CDR2: SNHLY and FYNNEI.

The CDR3 DNA reads as TGTGCCTGGAACGGCGGGAGACCTGGCTACACCTTC. Translated: CAWNGGRPGYTF. The V call is TRBV30, the J call TRBJ1-2; no clear D. This CDR3 is 12 amino acids long. Per germline, CDR1 GTSNPN and CDR2 SVGIG (reference sequence). The ends were cut back, 4 bases at V and 7 bases at J, with 13 bases in the middle.

V and J are TRBV15 and TRBJ2-1, with D perhaps TRBD2 (5 bases). CDR1 is LNHNV and CDR2 is YYDKDF in the germline V gene (reference sequence). V was trimmed by 0 bases and J by 9 bases, leaving 12 bases between them. CDR3 size: 14 residues. Here the CDR3 reads CATSRERTSFEQFF. The CDR3 DNA follows: TGTGCCACCAGCAGAGAAAGAACTAGTTTTGAGCAGTTCTTC.

This clone was counted once. Other DNA sequences in the same sample also yield this CDR3. V is TRBV5-1 and J is TRBJ1-1, with D hard to call. Trimming stripped 4 bases from V and 1 base from J, with 8 bases between. The germline V gene encodes CDR1 SGHRS and CDR2 YFSETQ. This CDR3 has 13 amino acids. The CDR3: CASSPRGNTEAFF. CDR3 bases: TGCGCCAGCAGCCCCAGAGGGAACACTGAAGCTTTCTTT.

This clone was observed a single time. The CDR3 nucleotides read TGTGCCAGCAGCCCCCAGGAGGTTGGCGAGCAGTTCTTC. This codes for CASSPQEVGEQFF. V gene TRBV7-3 combines with J gene TRBJ2-1; TRBD2 is a possible D gene (5 bases). The germline V gene encodes CDR1 SGHTA and CDR2 FQGTGA. This CDR3 spans 13 amino acids. With 5 bases removed from V and 10 bases from J, the gap between germline ends came to 15 bases.

The chain carries TRBV11-2 and TRBJ1-5; TRBD1 matches 9 bases. The V and J ends lost 5 bases and 5 bases, in that order; junction bases with no gene match: 7. CDR1 SGHAT and CDR2 FQNNGV come from the germline V gene. The CDR3 covers 15 residues. CDR3: CASSQVQGAHQPQHF. In DNA, the CDR3 is TGTGCCAGCAGCCAAGTACAGGGGGCGCATCAGCCCCAGCATTTT.